This entry features one TCR beta chain sequence. The data originate from a study of monozygotic twins with inflammatory bowel disease. Reanalyzing the 5' RACE reads, TCRdb keeps one entry per CDR3 protein, without DNA. The listing records around 97,000 distinct CDR3 sequences. CDR1 is MDHEN and CDR2 is SYDVKM in the germline V gene. This CDR3 region has 15 residues. The receptor was isolated from a human donor with ulcerative colitis or Crohn's disease, or a healthy co-twin of an affected twin (not recorded which). Input material: blood. The chain has TRBV28 and TRBJ1-5; the D gene TCRdb calls, TRBD1, cannot be checked with no DNA. CDR3: CASSSSGTGYQPQHF.